The rows below give T cell receptor beta chains drawn from one sample of a study of shared clonotypes between healthy human individuals. Libraries were prepared by immunoSEQ multiplex PCR; TCRdb keeps only in-frame clonotypes and omits some of them. The sample shows some 2.1 million clones, roughly 95% of them seen only once. The sequencing sample was made of naive CD8+ T cells from PBMCs. The origin of the receptors is a man younger than 30 in good health. Some clones in this sample may be carry-over from other donors' samples. CDR3s include the opening cysteine and the closing phenylalanine or tryptophan. The D gene is left open where the match is weak. Only part of the rows carry a size: once, few, many, or a class if the clone is expanded.

clone size: .; J gene: TRBJ2-1; V gene: TRBV11-2; D gene: TRBD2; CDR3 DNA: TGTGCCAGCAGCTGGAGTCGACGGGGGGTATACAATGAGCAGTTCTTC; CDR3 protein: CASSWSRRGVYNEQFF
clone size: .; J gene: TRBJ2-1; V gene: TRBV4-1; D gene: TRBD2; CDR3 DNA: TGCGCCAGCAGCCAGGGTAGCGGGAGCGGTTACAATGAGCAGTTCTTC; CDR3 protein: CASSQGSGSGYNEQFF
clone size: once; J gene: TRBJ2-3; V gene: TRBV19; D gene: TRBD2; CDR3 DNA: TGTGCCAGTTTGAGCGGGAACACAGATACGCAGTATTTT; CDR3 protein: CASLSGNTDTQYF
clone size: .; J gene: TRBJ1-5; V gene: TRBV27; D gene: .; CDR3 DNA: TGTGCCAGCAGTTTATTAGGAAGGAATCAGCCCCAGCATTTT; CDR3 protein: CASSLLGRNQPQHF
clone size: few; J gene: TRBJ1-1; V gene: TRBV6-4; D gene: TRBD1; CDR3 DNA: TGTGCCAGCAGACCGTCAGGGGGCACTGAAGCTTTCTTT; CDR3 protein: CASRPSGGTEAFF
clone size: few; J gene: TRBJ1-1; V gene: TRBV28; D gene: TRBD1; CDR3 DNA: TGTGCCAGCAGTTTATTGGGACAGGGACATGACACTGAAGCTTTCTTT; CDR3 protein: CASSLLGQGHDTEAFF
clone size: .; J gene: TRBJ1-1; V gene: TRBV6-1; D gene: .; CDR3 DNA: TGTGCCAGCGGGGCTAGGACTTTGAACACTGAAGCTTTCTTT; CDR3 protein: CASGARTLNTEAFF
clone size: .; J gene: TRBJ2-3; V gene: TRBV9; D gene: TRBD2; CDR3 DNA: TGTGCCAGCAGCCCCTTAGCGGGCTACACAGATACGCAGTATTTT; CDR3 protein: CASSPLAGYTDTQYF
clone size: .; J gene: TRBJ2-1; V gene: TRBV30; D gene: .; CDR3 DNA: TGTGCCTGGAGCTCACGGGGGATTCCCTACAATGAGCAGTTCTTC; CDR3 protein: CAWSSRGIPYNEQFF
clone size: once; J gene: TRBJ2-1; V gene: TRBV7-9; D gene: .; CDR3 DNA: TGTGCCAGCAGTTATAATTATGAGCAGTTCTTC; CDR3 protein: CASSYNYEQFF
clone size: .; J gene: TRBJ1-2; V gene: TRBV7-9; D gene: .; CDR3 DNA: TGTGCCAGCAGGGAGTATAATGGGGGCTACACCTTC; CDR3 protein: CASREYNGGYTF
clone size: .; J gene: TRBJ2-7; V gene: TRBV10-2; D gene: .; CDR3 DNA: TGCGCCAGCAGTTATGACAAGCCCTACGAGCAGTACTTC; CDR3 protein: CASSYDKPYEQYF
clone size: once; J gene: TRBJ2-5; V gene: TRBV23-1; D gene: .; CDR3 DNA: TGCGCCAGCAGTCAACTGGAGCAGGAGGGCCAAGAGACCCAGTACTTC; CDR3 protein: CASSQLEQEGQETQYF
clone size: .; J gene: TRBJ2-3; V gene: TRBV27; D gene: .; CDR3 DNA: TGTGCCACCGGGTGGACGGGACAAAACACAGATACGCAGTATTTT; CDR3 protein: CATGWTGQNTDTQYF
clone size: .; J gene: TRBJ2-7; V gene: TRBV10-2; D gene: TRBD2; CDR3 DNA: TGCGCCAGCAGTCCCGGGACTAGCGTCGAGCAGTACTTC; CDR3 protein: CASSPGTSVEQYF
clone size: .; J gene: TRBJ2-2; V gene: TRBV19; D gene: .; CDR3 DNA: TGTGCCAGTAGTATAGTTGACGTCGGGGGGCGTTACACCGGGGAGCTGTTTTTT; CDR3 protein: CASSIVDVGGRYTGELFF
clone size: few; J gene: TRBJ1-5; V gene: TRBV19; D gene: .; CDR3 DNA: TGTGCCACTTCCACGGGGGGCAATCAGCCCCAGCATTTT; CDR3 protein: CATSTGGNQPQHF
clone size: .; J gene: TRBJ1-2; V gene: TRBV9; D gene: .; CDR3 DNA: TGTGCCAGCAGCGAGGCCTATGGCTACACCTTC; CDR3 protein: CASSEAYGYTF
clone size: .; J gene: TRBJ2-2; V gene: TRBV9; D gene: .; CDR3 DNA: TGTGCCAGCAGCGTAGCTAGGGGGAACACCGGGGAGCTGTTTTTT; CDR3 protein: CASSVARGNTGELFF
clone size: .; J gene: TRBJ2-2; V gene: TRBV2; D gene: TRBD1; CDR3 DNA: TGTGCCAGCAGTGTTCGTGGACAGGGGGTTTCCGGGGAGCTGTTTTTT; CDR3 protein: CASSVRGQGVSGELFF
clone size: .; J gene: TRBJ2-1; V gene: TRBV19; D gene: TRBD2; CDR3 DNA: TGTGCCAGTAGTATTAGCGGGAGCCCCTACAATGAGCAGTTCTTC; CDR3 protein: CASSISGSPYNEQFF
clone size: .; J gene: TRBJ2-3; V gene: TRBV14; D gene: TRBD2; CDR3 DNA: TGTGCCAGCAGTCGAATAAGGGGACTAGCGATCCAGGGTCGCACAGATACGCAGTATTTT; CDR3 protein: CASSRIRGLAIQGRTDTQYF
clone size: .; J gene: TRBJ2-7; V gene: TRBV7-2; D gene: TRBD1; CDR3 DNA: TGTGCCAGCAGCTTATTTCCGGGACAGTACGAGCAGTACTTC; CDR3 protein: CASSLFPGQYEQYF
clone size: .; J gene: TRBJ1-2; V gene: TRBV5-8; D gene: .; CDR3 DNA: TGTGCCAGCAGCTTGGAGGGGGATGGCTACACCTTC; CDR3 protein: CASSLEGDGYTF
clone size: .; J gene: TRBJ2-7; V gene: TRBV27; D gene: TRBD1; CDR3 DNA: TGTGCCAGCAGTTTCCTGACAGGGGCTACCTACGAGCAGTACTTC; CDR3 protein: CASSFLTGATYEQYF
clone size: .; J gene: TRBJ2-5; V gene: TRBV18; D gene: .; CDR3 DNA: TGTGCCAGCTCACCACCGGCAGTGCTCCCCCCCCAAGAGACCCAGTACTTC; CDR3 protein: CASSPPAVLPPQETQYF
clone size: .; J gene: TRBJ2-1; V gene: TRBV27; D gene: .; CDR3 DNA: TGTGCCAGCAGTTCAGGACTGGCCTCCTCCTACAATGAGCAGTTCTTC; CDR3 protein: CASSSGLASSYNEQFF
clone size: .; J gene: TRBJ2-7; V gene: TRBV11-2; D gene: TRBD2; CDR3 DNA: TGTGCCAGCAGCTTAGGGACTAGCGGCTCCTACGAGCAGTACTTC; CDR3 protein: CASSLGTSGSYEQYF
clone size: once; J gene: TRBJ2-3; V gene: TRBV4-3; D gene: .; CDR3 DNA: TGCGCCAGCAGTCCCCACCGCTCGGATACGCAGTATTTT; CDR3 protein: CASSPHRSDTQYF
clone size: .; J gene: TRBJ2-7; V gene: TRBV6-1; D gene: .; CDR3 DNA: TGTGCCAGCAGTGAAGTAGTGGGTTGGGGGGAGCAGTACTTC; CDR3 protein: CASSEVVGWGEQYF
clone size: .; J gene: TRBJ2-5; V gene: TRBV5-1; D gene: .; CDR3 DNA: TGCGCCAGCAGCTTTAGGGGGTCCCACCAAGAGACCCAGTACTTC; CDR3 protein: CASSFRGSHQETQYF
clone size: .; J gene: TRBJ1-4; V gene: TRBV10-3; D gene: .; CDR3 DNA: TGTGCCATCAGTGAGTCCCAGGCCCTTCAAGCTAATGAAAAACTGTTTTTT; CDR3 protein: CAISESQALQANEKLFF
clone size: .; J gene: TRBJ2-7; V gene: TRBV30; D gene: TRBD1; CDR3 DNA: TGTGCCTGGACGCCAGGGGGTGCACGGGACGAGCAGTACTTC; CDR3 protein: CAWTPGGARDEQYF
clone size: once; J gene: TRBJ2-3; V gene: TRBV13; D gene: TRBD2; CDR3 DNA: TGTGCCAGCAGCTTAAGTCCTAGCGGGAGGTCGGGGACAGATACGCAGTATTTT; CDR3 protein: CASSLSPSGRSGTDTQYF
clone size: .; J gene: TRBJ2-1; V gene: TRBV11-1; D gene: TRBD1; CDR3 DNA: TGTGCCAGCAGATCGACAGGGTATGGGGATGAGCAGTTCTTC; CDR3 protein: CASRSTGYGDEQFF
clone size: .; J gene: TRBJ2-7; V gene: TRBV5-4; D gene: TRBD1; CDR3 DNA: TGTGCCAGCAGCTTGGGACAGGGTCCCTACGAGCAGTACTTC; CDR3 protein: CASSLGQGPYEQYF
clone size: .; J gene: TRBJ2-7; V gene: TRBV4-2; D gene: .; CDR3 DNA: TGTGCCAGCAGCCAAGGGGCAACGGGGCTAGCGACCTACGAGCAGTACTTC; CDR3 protein: CASSQGATGLATYEQYF
clone size: .; J gene: TRBJ2-3; V gene: TRBV9; D gene: .; CDR3 DNA: TGTGCCAGCAGCTTCCCGATCGGGAGCACAGATACGCAGTATTTT; CDR3 protein: CASSFPIGSTDTQYF
clone size: .; J gene: TRBJ2-7; V gene: TRBV6-1; D gene: .; CDR3 DNA: TGTGCCAGCAGTGAAATTGGACCTACCTACGAGCAGTACTTC; CDR3 protein: CASSEIGPTYEQYF
clone size: .; J gene: TRBJ2-7; V gene: TRBV27; D gene: TRBD2; CDR3 DNA: TGTGCCAGCAGTGCTAGACTAGCGGCAACCTACGAGCAGTACTTC; CDR3 protein: CASSARLAATYEQYF
clone size: .; J gene: TRBJ1-2; V gene: TRBV7-2; D gene: .; CDR3 DNA: TGTGCCAGCAGCTTAGCGGGGGAGGCTAACTATGGCTACACCTTC; CDR3 protein: CASSLAGEANYGYTF
clone size: .; J gene: TRBJ1-5; V gene: TRBV11-2; D gene: TRBD1; CDR3 DNA: TGTGCCAGCAGCTTAGAAACAGGGGTGGATCAGCCCCAGCATTTT; CDR3 protein: CASSLETGVDQPQHF
clone size: .; J gene: TRBJ2-2; V gene: TRBV28; D gene: TRBD1; CDR3 DNA: TGTGCCAGCAGTGGGACCGGGACAGCGAACACCGGGGAGCTGTTTTTT; CDR3 protein: CASSGTGTANTGELFF
clone size: .; J gene: TRBJ2-7; V gene: TRBV5-1; D gene: .; CDR3 DNA: TGCGCCAGCAGCTTTGGGGGCCCCTACGAGCAGTACTTC; CDR3 protein: CASSFGGPYEQYF
clone size: .; J gene: TRBJ1-1; V gene: TRBV28; D gene: .; CDR3 DNA: TGTGCCAGCACCCCCCTTGGGGTAATAGGGGAAACTGAAGCTTTCTTT; CDR3 protein: CASTPLGVIGETEAFF
clone size: .; J gene: TRBJ2-1; V gene: TRBV7-8; D gene: .; CDR3 DNA: TGTGCCAGCATGGTTAGCGGATCCTACAATGAGCAGTTCTTC; CDR3 protein: CASMVSGSYNEQFF
clone size: .; J gene: TRBJ1-2; V gene: TRBV19; D gene: TRBD1; CDR3 DNA: TGTGCCAGTAGTTCTCCCAGGACAGGGGGGAGTAAACGGTATGGCTACACCTTC; CDR3 protein: CASSSPRTGGSKRYGYTF
clone size: .; J gene: TRBJ2-1; V gene: TRBV7-6; D gene: .; CDR3 DNA: TGTGCCAGCAGCCCCGGGGTTGAGCAGTTCTTC; CDR3 protein: CASSPGVEQFF
clone size: .; J gene: TRBJ2-7; V gene: TRBV5-1; D gene: TRBD2; CDR3 DNA: TGCGCCAGCAGCCCGGTTACTAGCGGACAAAAATACGAGCAGTACTTC; CDR3 protein: CASSPVTSGQKYEQYF
clone size: .; J gene: TRBJ2-5; V gene: TRBV7-9; D gene: .; CDR3 DNA: TGTGCCAGCAGCTTAGAAGTGGCGGGATTTGGAGAGACCCAGTACTTC; CDR3 protein: CASSLEVAGFGETQYF
clone size: .; J gene: TRBJ2-1; V gene: TRBV7-9; D gene: TRBD2; CDR3 DNA: TGTGCCAGCAGCTTGACTAGCGGGCCGTACAATGAGCAGTTCTTC; CDR3 protein: CASSLTSGPYNEQFF
clone size: few; J gene: TRBJ1-1; V gene: TRBV5-5; D gene: .; CDR3 DNA: TGTGCCAGCAGCTTCGTAAGGAACACTGAAGCTTTCTTT; CDR3 protein: CASSFVRNTEAFF
clone size: once; J gene: TRBJ1-2; V gene: TRBV27; D gene: TRBD1; CDR3 DNA: TGTGCCAGCAGTCTCCGACAGGGGGCCTCTAACTATGGCTACACCTTC; CDR3 protein: CASSLRQGASNYGYTF
clone size: .; J gene: TRBJ1-1; V gene: TRBV5-4; D gene: .; CDR3 DNA: TGTGCCAGCAGCCCCGTCGGGAACACTGAAGCTTTCTTT; CDR3 protein: CASSPVGNTEAFF
clone size: .; J gene: TRBJ2-1; V gene: TRBV7-8; D gene: .; CDR3 DNA: TGTGCCAGCAGCTTAGTACAGGCTCGAGCCTACAATGAGCAGTTCTTC; CDR3 protein: CASSLVQARAYNEQFF